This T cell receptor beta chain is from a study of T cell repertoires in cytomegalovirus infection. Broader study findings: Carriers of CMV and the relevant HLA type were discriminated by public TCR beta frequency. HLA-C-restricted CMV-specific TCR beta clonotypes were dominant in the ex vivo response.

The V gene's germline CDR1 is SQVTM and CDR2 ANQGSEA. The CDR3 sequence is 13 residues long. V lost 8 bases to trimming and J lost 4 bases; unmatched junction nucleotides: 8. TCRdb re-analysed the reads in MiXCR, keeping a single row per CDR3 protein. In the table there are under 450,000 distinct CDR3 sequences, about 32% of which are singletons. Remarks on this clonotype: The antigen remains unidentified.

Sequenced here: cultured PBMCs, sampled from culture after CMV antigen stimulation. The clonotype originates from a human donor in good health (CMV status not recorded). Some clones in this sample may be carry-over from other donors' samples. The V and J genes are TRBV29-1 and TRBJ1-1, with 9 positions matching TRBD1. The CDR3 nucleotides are TGCAGCCTTTCGAGGACAGGGGTCACTGAAGCTTTCTTT. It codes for CSLSRTGVTEAFF.